The entry that follows covers one T cell receptor (beta chain) sequence. Its cognate antigen is unknown. The CDR3 totals 11 residues. Germline CDR1 MNHEY, CDR2 SMNVEV (reference sequence). Trimming left V 7 bases short and J 7 bases short, with 7 bases between. The protocol was immunoSEQ multiplex PCR, while the TCRdb copy is restricted to in-frame clones and leaves out a portion. Of around 65,000 clones listed, 88% are singletons. Each patient experienced a relapse that followed autologous stem cell transplantation, and brentuximab vedotin exposure varied. These data originate in a study of PD-1 blockade in classical Hodgkin lymphoma. Regarding the study as a whole: By C4D1 there was a significant rise in CD4+ TCR diversity but not in CD8+ TCR diversity. Individuals initiating nivolumab under 1 year after ASCT were excluded. It was reported that newly diagnosed patients had less baseline TCR diversity than healthy donors. Reasons behind the repertoire differences stay unclear, perhaps disease activity or earlier therapy.

This specimen was peripheral blood mononuclear cells (PBMCs), taken at baseline. This clonotype was obtained from a human donor with classical Hodgkin lymphoma. The genes are TRBV27 and TRBJ2-2; no clear D gene. Here the CDR3 reads CASISNGELFF. For the CDR3, the DNA is TGTGCCAGCATCTCTAACGGGGAGCTGTTTTTT.